What follows are 16 T cell receptor beta chains derived from one specimen sequenced in a study of blood T cells in healthy people across ages. Then a second PCR, running about 7 to 11 cycles, was carried out with a sample-barcoded 5' primer and a J-beta primer mix. TCRdb processed the 5' RACE reads anew with MiXCR; each CDR3 protein has one entry. The sample has about 1.5 million distinct CDR3 sequences, 40% to 45% seen once; the top ten hold around 4%. Sequenced input: blood. These receptors were collected from a woman aged 18-35 years in good health.

The chain carries TRBV12-5 and TRBJ2-2, with TRBD1 as a possible D gene (5 bases). Looked up from germline, CDR1 is LGHNT and CDR2 is FRNRAP. Trimming took 1 base from V and 6 from J, leaving 12 bases between them. The CDR3 extends over 15 amino acids. Here the CDR3 reads CASGLEGRTSGELFF. The CDR3 DNA is TGTGCTAGTGGTTTGGAGGGGCGAACTTCCGGGGAGCTGTTTTTT.

In this sample, this clonotype turned up a few times. V gene TRBV30 combines with J gene TRBJ1-1, with D possibly being TRBD1 (5 bases). CDR3 length equals 12 residues. V lost 3 bases, J lost 4 bases, and 9 bases lay in between. The germline V gene has CDR1 GTSNPN and CDR2 SVGIG (reference sequence). The CDR3 DNA reads as TGTGCCTGGAGCGCAGGGAGCACTGAAGCTTTCTTT. Protein sequence: CAWSAGSTEAFF.

The chain is built from TRBV2 and TRBJ1-2; D not resolved. The CDR3 loop spans 14 amino acids. V lost 2 bases, J lost 3 bases, and 10 bases lay in between. The germline CDR1 and CDR2 sequences are SNHLY and FYNNEI. CDR3 sequence: CASSERAQDYGYTF. For the CDR3, the DNA is TGTGCCAGCAGTGAAAGAGCCCAAGACTATGGCTACACCTTC.

The rearrangement joins TRBV9 to TRBJ2-7; 7 bases agree with TRBD1. Germline CDR1 and CDR2: SGDLS and YYNGEE. CDR3 length: 15 residues. With 2 bases clipped from V and 0 bases from J, the junction kept 5 bases outside the gene matches. CDR3 region: CASSVTGLSSYEQYF. In DNA, the CDR3 is TGTGCCAGCAGCGTGACAGGGCTGAGCTCCTACGAGCAGTACTTC.

This rearrangement joins TRBV5-1 to TRBJ1-1, with TRBD1 identical over 9 bases. The CDR3 has 17 amino acids. Trimming at V came to 3 bases and at J to 2 bases, leaving 11 bases not matched to a gene. CDR1 is SGHRS, CDR2 YFSETQ, per germline. The CDR3 reads CASSSVPGQGINTEAFF. The CDR3 nucleotides are TGCGCCAGCAGCTCAGTCCCGGGACAGGGAATAAACACTGAAGCTTTCTTT.

This clonotype was observed a handful of times. J is TRBJ2-3 and V is TRBV11-3; the D call may be TRBD1 or TRBD2 (6 bases each). V lost 6 bases, J lost 2 bases, and 18 bases lay in between. This CDR3 region has 16 residues. In germline, CDR1 is SGHNT, CDR2 YENEEA. The CDR3 bases are TGTGCCAGCAGGCAAATCGGGGGCCTCTTCACAGATACGCAGTATTTT. Protein sequence: CASRQIGGLFTDTQYF.

This rearrangement joins TRBV20-1 to TRBJ1-2, with D maybe TRBD1 (5 bases). The germline V gene encodes CDR1 DFQATT and CDR2 SNEGSKA (reference sequence). V lost 6 bases to trimming and J lost 3 bases, with 14 bases between them. This CDR3 contains 13 residues. The CDR3 DNA follows: TGCAGTGCCGCCGCAGGGACGGACTATGGCTACACCTTC. Translation gives CSAAAGTDYGYTF.

CDR3 bases: TGTGCCTGGAGTGACAGGAGTATTGGTCAGCCCCAGCATTTT. This codes for CAWSDRSIGQPQHF. The chain carries TRBV30 and TRBJ1-5; D might be TRBD1 (5 bases). The germline V and J ends were trimmed by 1 base and 6 bases, with 13 bases remaining between them. Germline CDR1 and CDR2: GTSNPN and SVGIG (reference sequence). CDR3 size: 14 residues.

This clonotype was observed a few times. The chain couples TRBV24-1 to TRBJ2-7, with a weak D call TRBD2 (6 bases). Trimming pared 3 bases from V and 7 bases from J, leaving 18 bases between. The CDR3 extends over 15 amino acids. Germline V gene data show CDR1 as KGHDR and CDR2 as SFDVKD. The CDR3 here is CATSDPVEGLGEQYF. The CDR3 nucleotides read TGTGCCACCAGTGATCCCGTGGAGGGGCTTGGAGAGCAGTACTTC.

This clonotype was detected only a few times. This chain connects TRBV6-5 to TRBJ2-1, with TRBD1 matching 9 bases. This CDR3 has 14 amino acids. Germline CDR1 reads MNHEY; CDR2 reads SVGAGI. V dropped 7 bases and J dropped 6; count of bases not matched to a gene: 7. The CDR3, as DNA: TGTGCCAGCACGAAGGGGGGACAGGGCAATGAGCAGTTCTTC. Its translation is CASTKGGQGNEQFF.

The V call is TRBV2, the J call TRBJ2-5; TRBD2 matches 8 bases. Near its end, the DNA agrees better with TRBJ2-7, so the J call may be wrong. Germline CDR1 is SNHLY and CDR2 is FYNNEI. The CDR3 has 12 amino acids. CDR3 nucleotides: TGTGCCAGCCAAAGGACTAGCCGCGAGCAGTACTTC. Its translation is CASQRTSREQYF.

Only a few counts were recorded for this clonotype. The chain couples TRBV9 to TRBJ2-1; D unresolved. Germline assignment: CDR1 SGDLS and CDR2 YYNGEE. Trimming removed 7 bases at V and 0 bases at J, with 17 bases between. The CDR3 is 16 residues long. This chain's CDR3 is CASYPRVARSYNEQFF. The CDR3 bases are TGTGCCAGCTATCCCCGGGTGGCTCGCTCCTACAATGAGCAGTTCTTC.

The chain links TRBV28 to TRBJ2-5; maybe TRBD2 (5 bases). Trimming cost V 3 bases and J 11 bases, with 22 bases left between them. Looked up from germline, CDR1 is MDHEN and CDR2 is SYDVKM. The CDR3 has 15 residues. The DNA for the CDR3 is TGTGCCAGCAGTTTCTCTTCATCGGGGTTCTACGGGCAGTACTTC. As protein: CASSFSSSGFYGQYF.

This clonotype was counted only a few times. The CDR3 sequence is CASSERGAKNIQYF. The CDR3 DNA reads as TGTGCCAGCAGCGAAAGGGGGGCCAAAAACATTCAGTACTTC. The gene calls are TRBV7-8 and TRBJ2-4, with a weak D call TRBD1 (6 bases). Trimming took 5 bases from V and 1 from J, leaving 9 bases between them. The germline CDR1 and CDR2 sequences are SGHVS and FQNEAQ. This CDR3 region has 14 residues.

This clonotype was detected many times. The chain has TRBV9 and TRBJ2-3, with D hard to call. The V end was cut by 4 bases, the J end by 5 bases, with 11 bases between. The CDR3 spans 13 residues. From germline, CDR1 is SGDLS and CDR2 YYNGEE. This CDR3 is CASSPPSLDTQYF. CDR3 bases: TGTGCCAGCAGCCCCCCGTCCCTAGATACGCAGTATTTT.

As to this clonotype: A much larger clonotype is one base distant, so this may be a read error. The rearrangement joins TRBV4-3 to TRBJ2-1; 9 bases line up with TRBD1. The CDR3 is made up of 16 amino acids. Per germline, CDR1 LGHNA and CDR2 YSLEER. Here the CDR3 DNA reads TGCGCCAGCGGCCAATTGTTCGGGACAGGGTCGAATGAGCAGTTCTTC. Residues: CASGQLFGTGSNEQFF.